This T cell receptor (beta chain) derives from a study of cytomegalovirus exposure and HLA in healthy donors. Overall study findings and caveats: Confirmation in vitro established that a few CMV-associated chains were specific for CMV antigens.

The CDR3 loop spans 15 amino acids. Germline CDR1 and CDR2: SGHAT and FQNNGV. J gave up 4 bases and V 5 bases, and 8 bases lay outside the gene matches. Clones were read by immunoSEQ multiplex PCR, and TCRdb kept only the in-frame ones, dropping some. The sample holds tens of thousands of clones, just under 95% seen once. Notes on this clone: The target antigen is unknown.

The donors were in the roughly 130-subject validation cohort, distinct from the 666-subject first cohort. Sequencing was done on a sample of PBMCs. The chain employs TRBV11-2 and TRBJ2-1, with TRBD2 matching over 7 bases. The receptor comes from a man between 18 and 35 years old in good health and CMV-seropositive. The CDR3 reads CASSLSIGGYNEQFF. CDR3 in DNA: TGTGCCAGCAGCCTAAGTATCGGGGGGTACAATGAGCAGTTCTTC.